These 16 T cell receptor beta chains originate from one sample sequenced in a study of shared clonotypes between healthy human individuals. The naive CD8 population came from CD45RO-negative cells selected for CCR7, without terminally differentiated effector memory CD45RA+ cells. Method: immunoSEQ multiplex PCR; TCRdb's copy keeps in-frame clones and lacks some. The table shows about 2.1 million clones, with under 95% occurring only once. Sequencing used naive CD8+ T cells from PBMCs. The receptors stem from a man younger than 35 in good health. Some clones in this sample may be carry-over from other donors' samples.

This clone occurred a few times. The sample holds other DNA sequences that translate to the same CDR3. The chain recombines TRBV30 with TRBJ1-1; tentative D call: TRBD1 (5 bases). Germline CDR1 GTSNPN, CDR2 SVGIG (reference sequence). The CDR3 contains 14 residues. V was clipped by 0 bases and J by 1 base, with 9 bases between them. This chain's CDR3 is CAWSVGAGNTEAFF. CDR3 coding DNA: TGTGCCTGGAGTGTAGGGGCAGGGAACACTGAAGCTTTCTTT.

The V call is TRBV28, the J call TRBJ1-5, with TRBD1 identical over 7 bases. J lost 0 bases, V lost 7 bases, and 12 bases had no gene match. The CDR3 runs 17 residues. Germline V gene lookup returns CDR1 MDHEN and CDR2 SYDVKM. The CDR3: CASTTLRGRNSNQPQHF. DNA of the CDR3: TGTGCCAGCACCACCCTCAGGGGGAGAAATAGCAATCAGCCCCAGCATTTT.

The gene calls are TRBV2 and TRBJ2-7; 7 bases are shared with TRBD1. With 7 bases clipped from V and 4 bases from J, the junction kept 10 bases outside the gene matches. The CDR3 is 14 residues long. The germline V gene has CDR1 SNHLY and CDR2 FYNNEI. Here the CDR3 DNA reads TGTGCCAGCAAGGCCGGGCCAGGGGGATACGAGCAGTACTTC. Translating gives CASKAGPGGYEQYF.

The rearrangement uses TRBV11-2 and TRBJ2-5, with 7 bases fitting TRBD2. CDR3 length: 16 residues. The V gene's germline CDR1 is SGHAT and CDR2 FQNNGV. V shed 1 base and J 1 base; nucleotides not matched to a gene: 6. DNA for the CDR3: TGTGCCAGCAGCTTAGTGGGGGGAGGGCCCCAAGAGACCCAGTACTTC. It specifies CASSLVGGGPQETQYF.

The DNA of the CDR3 is TGTGCCAGTAGTGGGGCAGGGATAAACATTCAGTACTTC. As protein: CASSGAGINIQYF. The chain is built from TRBV19 and TRBJ2-4, with D possibly TRBD1 on 5 matching bases. Trimming took 5 bases from V and 6 from J, leaving 11 bases between them. The germline V gene encodes CDR1 LNHDA and CDR2 SQIVND (reference sequence). CDR3 size: 13 residues.

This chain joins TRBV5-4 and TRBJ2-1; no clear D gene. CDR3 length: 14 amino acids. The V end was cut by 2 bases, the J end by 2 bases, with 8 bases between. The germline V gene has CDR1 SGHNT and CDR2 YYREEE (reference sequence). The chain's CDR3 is CASSFLGTYNEQFF. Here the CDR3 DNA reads TGTGCCAGCAGCTTTTTAGGGACCTACAATGAGCAGTTCTTC. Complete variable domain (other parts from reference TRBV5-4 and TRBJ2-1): ETGVTQSPTHLIKTRGQQVTLRCSSQSGHNTVSWYQQALGQGPQFIFQYYREEENGRGNFPPRFSGLQFPNYSSELNVNALELDDSALYLCASSFLGTYNEQFFGPGTRLTVL.

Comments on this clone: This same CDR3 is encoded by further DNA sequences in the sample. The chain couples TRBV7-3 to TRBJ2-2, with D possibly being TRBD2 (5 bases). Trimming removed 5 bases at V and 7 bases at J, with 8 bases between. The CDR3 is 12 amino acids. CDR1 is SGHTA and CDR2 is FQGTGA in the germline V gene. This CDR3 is CASSPGSGELFF. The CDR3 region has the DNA TGTGCCAGCAGCCCGGGGAGCGGGGAGCTGTTTTTT.

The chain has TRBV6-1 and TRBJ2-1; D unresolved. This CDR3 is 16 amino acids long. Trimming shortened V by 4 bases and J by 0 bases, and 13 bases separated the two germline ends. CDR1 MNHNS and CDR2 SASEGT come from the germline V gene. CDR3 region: CASSGRPTSSYNEQFF. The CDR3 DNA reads TGTGCCAGCAGTGGCCGTCCGACGAGCTCCTACAATGAGCAGTTCTTC.

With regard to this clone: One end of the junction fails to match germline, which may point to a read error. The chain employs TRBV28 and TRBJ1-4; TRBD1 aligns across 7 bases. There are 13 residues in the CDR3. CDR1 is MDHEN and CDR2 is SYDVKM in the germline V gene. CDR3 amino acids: CASRGVLYEKLFF. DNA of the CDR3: TGTGCTAGCAGGGGGGTTTTATATGAAAAACTGTTTTTT. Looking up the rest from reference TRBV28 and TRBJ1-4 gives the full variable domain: DVKVTQSSRYLVKRTGEKVFLECVQDMDHENMFWYRQDPGLGLRLIYFSYDVKMKEKGDIPEGYSVSREKKERFSLILESASTNQTSMYLCASRGVLYEKLFFGSGTQLSVL.

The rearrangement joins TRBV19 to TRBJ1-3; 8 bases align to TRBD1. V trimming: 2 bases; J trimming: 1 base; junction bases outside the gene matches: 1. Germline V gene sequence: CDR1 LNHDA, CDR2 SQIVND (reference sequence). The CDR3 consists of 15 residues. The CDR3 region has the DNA TGTGCCAGTAGTATAACAGGGGGATCTGGAAACACCATATATTTT. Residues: CASSITGGSGNTIYF.

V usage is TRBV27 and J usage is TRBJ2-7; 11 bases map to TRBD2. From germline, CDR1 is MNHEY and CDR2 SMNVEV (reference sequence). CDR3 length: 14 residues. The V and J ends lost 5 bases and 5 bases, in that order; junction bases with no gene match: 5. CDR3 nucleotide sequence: TGTGCCAGCAGTCTGACGACTAGCGGGAACGAGCAGTACTTC. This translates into CASSLTTSGNEQYF.

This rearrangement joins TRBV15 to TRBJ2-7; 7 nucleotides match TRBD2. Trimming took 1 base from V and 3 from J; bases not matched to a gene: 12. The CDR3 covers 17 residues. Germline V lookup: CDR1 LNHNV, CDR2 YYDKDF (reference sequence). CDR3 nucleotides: TGTGCCACCAGCAGAGGGGTTTTTGGGGGAGGGTACTACGAGCAGTACTTC. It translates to CATSRGVFGGGYYEQYF.

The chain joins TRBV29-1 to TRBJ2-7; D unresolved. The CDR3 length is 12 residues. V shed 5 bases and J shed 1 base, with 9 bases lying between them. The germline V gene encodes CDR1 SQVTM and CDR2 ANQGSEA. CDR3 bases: TGCAGCGTTCTCTGGGGTTCCTACGAGCAGTACTTC. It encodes CSVLWGSYEQYF.

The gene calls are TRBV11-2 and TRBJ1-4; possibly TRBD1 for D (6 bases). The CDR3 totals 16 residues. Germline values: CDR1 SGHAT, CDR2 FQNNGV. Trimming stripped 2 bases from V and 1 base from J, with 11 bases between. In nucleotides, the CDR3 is TGTGCCAGCAGCTTATCTTACAGGGAAACTAATGAAAAACTGTTTTTT. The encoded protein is CASSLSYRETNEKLFF.

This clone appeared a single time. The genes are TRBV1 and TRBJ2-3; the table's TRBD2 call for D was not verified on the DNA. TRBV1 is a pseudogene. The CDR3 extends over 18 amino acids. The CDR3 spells CTSSQDRASGGSTDTQYF. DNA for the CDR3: TGCACCAGCAGCCAAGATCGGGCTAGCGGAGGTAGCACAGATACGCAGTATTTT.

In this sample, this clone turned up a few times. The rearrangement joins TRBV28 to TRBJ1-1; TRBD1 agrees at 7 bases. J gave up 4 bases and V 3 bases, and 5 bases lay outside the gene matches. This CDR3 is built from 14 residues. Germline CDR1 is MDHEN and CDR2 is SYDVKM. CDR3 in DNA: TGTGCCAGCAGTTTTACCAGGGGGTCCACTGAAGCTTTCTTT. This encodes CASSFTRGSTEAFF.